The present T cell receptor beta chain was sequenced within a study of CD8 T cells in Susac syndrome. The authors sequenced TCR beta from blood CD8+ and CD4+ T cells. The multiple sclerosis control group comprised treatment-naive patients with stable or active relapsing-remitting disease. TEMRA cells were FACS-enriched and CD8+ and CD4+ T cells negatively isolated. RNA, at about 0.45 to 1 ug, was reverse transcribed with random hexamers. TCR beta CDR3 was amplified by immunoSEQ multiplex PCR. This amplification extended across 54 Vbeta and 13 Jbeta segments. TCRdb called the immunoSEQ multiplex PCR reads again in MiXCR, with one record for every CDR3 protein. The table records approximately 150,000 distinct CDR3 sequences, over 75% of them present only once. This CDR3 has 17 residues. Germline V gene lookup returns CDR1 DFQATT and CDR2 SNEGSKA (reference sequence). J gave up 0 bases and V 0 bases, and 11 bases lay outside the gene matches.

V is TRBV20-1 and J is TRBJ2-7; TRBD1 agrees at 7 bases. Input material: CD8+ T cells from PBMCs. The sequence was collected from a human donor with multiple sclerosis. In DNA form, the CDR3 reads TGCAGTGCTAGAGATCTTGTACTCGGACAGGCCTCCTACGAGCAGTACTTC. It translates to CSARDLVLGQASYEQYF.